A single sample is the source of the 30 T cell receptor beta chains below, sequenced in a study of CD8 T cells in Susac syndrome. When the RNA was reverse transcribed, random hexamers were used with an input of roughly 0.5 to 1 ug. MiXCR, run by TCRdb on the immunoSEQ multiplex PCR reads, gives a single entry per CDR3 protein. The repertoire holds about 150,000 distinct CDR3 sequences, 90% to 95% seen once, with about 0.21% in the top ten. Sequencing was carried out using CD8+ T cells from PBMCs. Every receptor here comes from a human donor with multiple sclerosis.

The chain combines TRBV29-1 with TRBJ1-3; no clear D. The CDR3 extends over 11 amino acids. V lost 5 bases, J lost 1 base, and 3 bases lay in between. Germline lookup yields CDR1 SQVTM and CDR2 ANQGSEA. The CDR3 DNA is TGCAGCGTTCCTTCTGGAAACACCATATATTTT. Protein product: CSVPSGNTIYF.

The chain is built from TRBV19 and TRBJ1-5; 7 bases are shared with TRBD1. Germline CDR1 and CDR2: LNHDA and SQIVND (reference sequence). The CDR3 runs to 13 residues. Losses at the gene ends were 5 bases for V and 6 bases for J; bases not matched to a gene: 4. This CDR3 reads CASSEAGGQPQHF. CDR3 coding DNA: TGTGCCAGTAGTGAGGCAGGGGGTCAGCCCCAGCATTTT.

The chain couples TRBV13 to TRBJ2-5, with TRBD1 matching 7 bases. The CDR3 length is 15 residues. J gave up 5 bases and V 1 base, and 7 bases lay outside the gene matches. Germline values: CDR1 PRHDT, CDR2 FYEKMQ (reference sequence). The CDR3: CASSLEGGSGETQYF. Here the CDR3 DNA reads TGTGCCAGCAGCTTAGAAGGGGGCTCTGGGGAGACCCAGTACTTC.

CDR3 coding DNA: TGTGCCAGCAGTTTTGCCCGGACCACTGAAGCTTTCTTT. Translation: CASSFARTTEAFF. This rearrangement joins TRBV12-3 or TRBV12-4 to TRBJ1-1; D is unclear. Trimming removed 3 bases from V and 4 bases from J, with 9 bases in between. The CDR3 contains 13 residues.

The rearrangement joins TRBV29-1 to TRBJ2-1, with TRBD2 matching 8 bases. Trimming removed 7 bases from V and 0 bases from J; junction bases left unmatched: 11. The CDR3 covers 16 residues. Germline V gives CDR1 SQVTM, CDR2 ANQGSEA. The CDR3 sequence: CSAVGLAGSSYNEQFF. The CDR3 nucleotides read TGCAGCGCCGTGGGATTAGCGGGGAGCTCCTACAATGAGCAGTTCTTC.

This clonotype occurred once. The DNA of the CDR3 is TGCAGTGCTAGAGTAGGGGGGCGGCCCGGCTTGGGCAATGAGCAGTTCTTC. This gives the protein CSARVGGRPGLGNEQFF. The chain links TRBV20-1 to TRBJ2-1; either TRBD1 or TRBD2 may fit D (6 bases each). The germline V gene has CDR1 DFQATT and CDR2 SNEGSKA (reference sequence). The CDR3 is made up of 17 amino acids. V was shortened by 1 base and J by 6 bases, with 22 bases between the two germline ends.

The rearrangement links TRBV6-5 to TRBJ2-7; D possibly matches TRBD1 or TRBD2 (5 bases each). This CDR3 region has 14 residues. Trimming stripped 7 bases from V and 3 bases from J, with 16 bases between. The germline V gene encodes CDR1 MNHEY and CDR2 SVGAGI. CDR3 sequence reads: CASKSGTDDYEQYF. Written as DNA, the CDR3 is TGTGCCAGCAAATCGGGGACGGACGACTACGAGCAGTACTTC.

The V and J genes are TRBV7-2 and TRBJ1-6, with D maybe TRBD1 (5 bases). CDR1 and CDR2 from the germline V gene are SGHTA and FQGNSA. The V end lost 5 bases, the J end lost 6 bases, and 17 bases lay between the germline ends. The CDR3 consists of 16 residues. CDR3 sequence reads: CASSHTQGRRNSPLHF. The CDR3 region has the DNA TGTGCCAGCAGCCACACCCAGGGAAGGCGTAATTCACCCCTCCACTTT.

The chain has TRBV4-3 and TRBJ1-6; 8 nucleotides match TRBD1. The germline V gene encodes CDR1 LGHNA and CDR2 YSLEER. V was clipped by 5 bases and J by 9 bases; unmatched bases: 12. The CDR3 length is 16 residues. CDR3 bases: TGCGCCAGCAGCTCATCCCCACAGGGGGAGGTTTCACCCCTCCACTTT. It yields the protein CASSSSPQGEVSPLHF.

This rearrangement joins TRBV20-1 to TRBJ2-5, with D unresolved. CDR1 and CDR2 from the germline V gene are DFQATT and SNEGSKA (reference sequence). V was shortened by 0 bases and J by 9 bases, with 17 bases between the two germline ends. This CDR3 has 14 residues. CDR3 nucleotides: TGCAGTGCTAGAGACCTTCAGTCATCACCCGCCCAGTACTTC. It encodes CSARDLQSSPAQYF.

The chain joins TRBV2 to TRBJ1-1; D remains ambiguous. The CDR3 consists of 15 residues. Trimming took off 2 bases at V and 5 bases at J, with 15 bases between the two ends. Looked up from germline, CDR1 is SNHLY and CDR2 is FYNNEI. The CDR3, as DNA: TGTGCCAGCAGTGAACGCGTTGGGGAAGGAACTGAAGCTTTCTTT. As protein: CASSERVGEGTEAFF.

This clonotype has only one observation. The CDR3 sequence: CASSVAVGGADEQFF. The CDR3 coding sequence is TGTGCCAGCAGCGTAGCGGTAGGGGGGGCAGATGAGCAGTTCTTC. The J gene is TRBJ2-1, the V gene TRBV9; perhaps TRBD2 as D (7 bases). CDR1 and CDR2 (germline): SGDLS, YYNGEE. V shed 0 bases and J shed 8 bases, with 15 bases lying between them. The CDR3 contains 15 residues.

This clonotype occurred once. The chain couples TRBV19 to TRBJ1-5; 11 positions match TRBD1. V lost 6 bases, J lost 7 bases, and 8 bases stayed unmatched. The CDR3 spans 15 residues. The V gene's germline CDR1 is LNHDA and CDR2 SQIVND (reference sequence). In DNA form, the CDR3 reads TGTGCCAGTAGACCCGGACAGGGGGCCGCACAGCCCCAGCATTTT. It translates to CASRPGQGAAQPQHF.

This clonotype was recorded only once. DNA of the CDR3: TGTGCCAGCAGCTTAGGCAGGGGGTACCAGTCCGAGCAGTACTTC. Translated, it gives CASSLGRGYQSEQYF. The chain links TRBV7-9 to TRBJ2-7, with 7 bases that match TRBD1. The junction had 9 bases not matched to a gene; V was cut back by 1 base and J by 6 bases. This CDR3 contains 15 residues. The germline gives CDR1 SEHNR, CDR2 FQNEAQ (reference sequence).

The genes are TRBV5-1 and TRBJ2-3; D tentatively reads TRBD1 or TRBD2 (5 bases each). CDR3 length: 16 amino acids. V was clipped by 7 bases and J by 7 bases, with 25 bases between them. CDR1 and CDR2 from the germline V gene are SGHRS and YFSETQ. The CDR3 region is CASAPSRDRRSHTQYF. The CDR3 bases are TGCGCCAGCGCCCCCTCCCGGGACCGACGGTCACATACGCAGTATTTT.

This clonotype was recorded only once. The V and J genes are TRBV23-1 and TRBJ1-2, with D possibly matching TRBD1 (5 bases). Being an ORF, TRBV23-1 has a function that is uncertain. Trimming shortened V by 0 bases and J by 8 bases, and 19 bases separated the two germline ends. The CDR3 runs 16 residues. CDR3 sequence (DNA): TGCGCCAGCAGTCAATCAAGGACAAGGCGAGGAGTCGGCTACACCTTC. It encodes CASSQSRTRRGVGYTF.

The chain joins TRBV30 to TRBJ1-1; the D is unclear. This CDR3 comprises 12 residues. The V end was cut by 4 bases, the J end by 7 bases, with 13 bases between. Germline CDR1 and CDR2: GTSNPN and SVGIG (reference sequence). The CDR3 DNA is TGTGCCTGGATTCATTGGACCGATGAAGCTTTCTTT. It is translated as CAWIHWTDEAFF.

The gene calls are TRBV4-3 and TRBJ2-5, with TRBD2 as a possible D gene (5 bases). V shed 8 bases and J shed 5 bases, with 18 bases lying between them. Germline values: CDR1 LGHNA, CDR2 YSLEER. This CDR3 region has 14 residues. The CDR3 DNA sequence: TGCGCCAGCTCTCAGGACTGGGGTCCGGAGACCCAGTACTTC. It specifies CASSQDWGPETQYF.

The chain carries TRBV29-1 and TRBJ2-3, with TRBD1 identical over 7 bases. After removal of 6 bases from V and 4 bases from J, the junction contained 4 bases not matched to a gene. CDR1 is SQVTM, CDR2 ANQGSEA, per germline. The CDR3 loop spans 12 amino acids. The CDR3 loop is CSVQGESDTQYF. CDR3 coding DNA: TGCAGCGTGCAGGGGGAGTCAGATACGCAGTATTTT.

The rearrangement uses TRBV12-3 or TRBV12-4 and TRBJ2-6; D gene ambiguous. The CDR3 runs to 14 residues. Trimming took 6 bases from V and 0 from J, leaving 6 bases between them. CDR3 in amino acids: CASSPYSGANVLTF. DNA of the CDR3: TGTGCCAGCAGCCCATACTCTGGGGCCAACGTCCTGACTTTC.

The CDR3, as DNA: TGCGCCAGCAGTACTGCCAGGGAAACCATAAATTCACCCCTCCACTTT. The encoded protein is CASSTARETINSPLHF. This chain joins TRBV5-1 and TRBJ1-6; D may be TRBD1 (5 bases). Germline CDR1 reads SGHRS; CDR2 reads YFSETQ. V lost 5 bases and J lost 7, with 19 bases in between. The length of the CDR3 is 16 residues.

The rearrangement links TRBV7-3 to TRBJ2-3; 9 nucleotides agree with TRBD2. The junction had 5 bases not matched to a gene; V was cut back by 2 bases and J by 5 bases. Germline V CDR1 and CDR2: SGHTA, FQGTGA. CDR3 length: 15 amino acids. The CDR3 loop reads CASSLGGLAKDTQYF. DNA of the CDR3: TGTGCCAGCAGCTTAGGGGGACTAGCTAAAGATACGCAGTATTTT.

This clonotype has just one count. The chain recombines TRBV15 with TRBJ2-5; D is uncertain. V lost 0 bases and J lost 2, with 13 bases in between. In germline, CDR1 is LNHNV, CDR2 YYDKDF (reference sequence). The CDR3 spans 16 residues. DNA of the CDR3: TGTGCCACCAGCAGAGAAGGACGGAACCTACAAGAGACCCAGTACTTC. Protein sequence: CATSREGRNLQETQYF.

This chain uses TRBV6-2 or TRBV6-3 with TRBJ1-1; D remains unclear. CDR3 length equals 11 residues. Trimming pared 2 bases from V and 7 bases from J, leaving 5 bases between. Germline CDR1 is MNHEY and CDR2 is SVGEGT. CDR3 nucleotides: TGTGCCAGCAGTTACGGCCGTGAAGCTTTCTTT. This codes for CASSYGREAFF.

The genes are TRBV24-1 and TRBJ2-3, with TRBD1 as a possible D gene (5 bases). The CDR3 length is 16 residues. V lost 4 bases, J lost 1 base, and 14 bases lay in between. Germline V gene data show CDR1 as KGHDR and CDR2 as SFDVKD. The CDR3 region is CATSDLQGIRTDTQYF. DNA of the CDR3: TGTGCCACCAGTGACCTGCAGGGTATCCGCACAGATACGCAGTATTTT.

The rearrangement joins TRBV7-9 to TRBJ2-3; D unclear. This CDR3 contains 15 residues. Trimming shortened V by 4 bases and J by 0 bases, and 11 bases separated the two germline ends. CDR1 and CDR2 from the germline V gene are SEHNR and FQNEAQ (reference sequence). The CDR3 coding sequence is TGTGCCAGCAGCTCCAAGGTCCCTAGCACAGATACGCAGTATTTT. Its protein is CASSSKVPSTDTQYF.

The genes are TRBV12-5 and TRBJ1-1; perhaps TRBD1 as D (6 bases). With 6 bases removed from V and 5 bases from J, the gap between germline ends came to 16 bases. The CDR3 sequence is 14 residues long. Germline loops: CDR1 LGHNT, CDR2 FRNRAP. The CDR3 DNA sequence: TGTGCTAGTGGCGCCCCGGGGGCTCGAACTGAAGCTTTCTTT. It encodes CASGAPGARTEAFF.

This clonotype has only one observation. The genes are TRBV13 and TRBJ2-4; D may be TRBD2 (6 bases). This CDR3 has 12 amino acids. Germline V gene data show CDR1 as PRHDT and CDR2 as FYEKMQ (reference sequence). The V and J ends lost 8 bases and 9 bases respectively, with 14 bases between them. CDR3 sequence: CASADGRGIQYF. The CDR3 DNA follows: TGTGCCAGCGCTGACGGGAGAGGCATTCAGTACTTC.

V gene TRBV4-3 combines with J gene TRBJ2-1; 7 bases line up with TRBD2. J was trimmed by 5 bases and V by 1 base; bases with no gene match: 5. The length of the CDR3 is 15 residues. Germline V gives CDR1 LGHNA, CDR2 YSLEER. DNA for the CDR3: TGCGCCAGCAGCCAAGCGGGGGGAACACACAATGAGCAGTTCTTC. Residues: CASSQAGGTHNEQFF.

V gene TRBV6-2 or TRBV6-3 combines with J gene TRBJ2-5; D is ambiguous. Germline loops: CDR1 MNHEY, CDR2 SVGEGT. The V gene lost 6 bases and the J gene lost 4 bases, with 12 bases spanning the gap. This CDR3 has 13 amino acids. The CDR3 DNA follows: TGTGCCAGCAGGACTCCGGGCCCAGAGACCCAGTACTTC. Amino acid sequence: CASRTPGPETQYF.